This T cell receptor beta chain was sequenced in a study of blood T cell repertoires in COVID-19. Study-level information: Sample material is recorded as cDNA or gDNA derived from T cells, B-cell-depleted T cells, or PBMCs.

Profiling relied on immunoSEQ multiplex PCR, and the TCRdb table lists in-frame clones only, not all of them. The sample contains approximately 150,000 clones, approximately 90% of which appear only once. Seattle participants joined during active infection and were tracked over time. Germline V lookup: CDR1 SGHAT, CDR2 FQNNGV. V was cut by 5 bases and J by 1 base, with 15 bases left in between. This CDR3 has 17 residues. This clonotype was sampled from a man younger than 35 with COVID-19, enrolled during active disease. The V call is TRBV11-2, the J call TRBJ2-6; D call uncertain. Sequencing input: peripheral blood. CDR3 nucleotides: TGTGCCAGCAGCCTACAGTCCCCATTTTCTGGGGCCAACGTCCTGACTTTC. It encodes CASSLQSPFSGANVLTF. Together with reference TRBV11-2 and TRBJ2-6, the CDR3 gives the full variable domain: EAGVAQSPRYKIIEKRQSVAFWCNPISGHATLYWYQQILGQGPKLLIQFQNNGVVDDSQLPKDRFSAERLKGVDSTLKIQPAKLEDSAVYLCASSLQSPFSGANVLTFGAGSRLTVL.